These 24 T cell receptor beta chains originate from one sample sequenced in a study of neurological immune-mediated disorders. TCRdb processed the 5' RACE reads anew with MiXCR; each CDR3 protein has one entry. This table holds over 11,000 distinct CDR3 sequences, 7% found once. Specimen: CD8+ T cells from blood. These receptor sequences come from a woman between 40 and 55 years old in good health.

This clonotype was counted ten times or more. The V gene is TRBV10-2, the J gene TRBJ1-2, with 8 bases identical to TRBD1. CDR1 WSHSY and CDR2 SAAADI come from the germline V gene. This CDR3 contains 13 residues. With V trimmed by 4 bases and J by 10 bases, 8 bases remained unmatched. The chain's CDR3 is CASSAMTGADYTF. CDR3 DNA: TGCGCCAGCAGTGCTATGACAGGGGCGGACTACACCTTC.

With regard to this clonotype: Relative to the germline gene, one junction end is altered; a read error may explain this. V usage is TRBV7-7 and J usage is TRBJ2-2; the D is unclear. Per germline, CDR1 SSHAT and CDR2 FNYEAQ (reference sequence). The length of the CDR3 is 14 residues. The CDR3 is CASSLIGSSGELFF. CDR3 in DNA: TGTGCTAGCAGCTTAATCGGGTCGTCCGGGGAGCTGTTTTTT.

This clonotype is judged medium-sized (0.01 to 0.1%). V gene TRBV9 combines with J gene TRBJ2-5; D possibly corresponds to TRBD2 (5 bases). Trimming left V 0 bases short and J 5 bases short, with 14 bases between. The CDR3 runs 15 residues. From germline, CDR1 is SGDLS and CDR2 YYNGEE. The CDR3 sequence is CASSVEEGRGETQYF. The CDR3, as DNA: TGTGCCAGCAGCGTAGAAGAGGGCCGCGGGGAGACCCAGTACTTC.

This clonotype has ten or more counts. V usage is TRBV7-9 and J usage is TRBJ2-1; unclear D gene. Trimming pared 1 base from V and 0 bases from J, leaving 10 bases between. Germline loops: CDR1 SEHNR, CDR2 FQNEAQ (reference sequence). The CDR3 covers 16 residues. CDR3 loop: CASSLGARSSYNEQFF. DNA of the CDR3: TGTGCCAGCAGCTTAGGGGCGCGTAGCTCCTACAATGAGCAGTTCTTC.

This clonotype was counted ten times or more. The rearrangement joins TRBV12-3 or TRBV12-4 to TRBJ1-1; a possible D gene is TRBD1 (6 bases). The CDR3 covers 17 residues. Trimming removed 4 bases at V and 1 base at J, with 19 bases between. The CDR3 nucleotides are TGTGCCAGCAGTTCCAACAGGGCGAGTTCCGGGAACACTGAAGCTTTCTTT. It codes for CASSSNRASSGNTEAFF.

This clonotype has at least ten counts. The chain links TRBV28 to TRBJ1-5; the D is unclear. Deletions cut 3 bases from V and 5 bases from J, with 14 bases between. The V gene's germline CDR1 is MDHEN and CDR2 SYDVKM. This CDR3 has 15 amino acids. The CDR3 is CASSFRLESHQPQHF. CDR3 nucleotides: TGTGCCAGCAGTTTTCGATTGGAATCTCATCAGCCCCAGCATTTT.

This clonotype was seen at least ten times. The DNA of the CDR3 is TGCGCCAGCAGCCCTTTAGTGGGGTCCCTTTTCGAGCAGTACTTC. Its protein is CASSPLVGSLFEQYF. V and J are TRBV5-1 and TRBJ2-7; D uncertain. The CDR3 runs to 15 residues. Germline V lookup: CDR1 SGHRS, CDR2 YFSETQ. Trimming took off 4 bases at V and 6 bases at J, with 20 bases between the two ends.

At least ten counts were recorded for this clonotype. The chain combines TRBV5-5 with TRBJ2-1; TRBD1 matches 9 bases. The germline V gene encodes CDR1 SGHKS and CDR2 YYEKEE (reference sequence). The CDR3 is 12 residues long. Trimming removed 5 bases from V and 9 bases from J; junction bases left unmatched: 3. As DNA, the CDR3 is TGTGCCAGCAGTTCGACAGGGGGTGAGCAGTTCTTC. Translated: CASSSTGGEQFF.

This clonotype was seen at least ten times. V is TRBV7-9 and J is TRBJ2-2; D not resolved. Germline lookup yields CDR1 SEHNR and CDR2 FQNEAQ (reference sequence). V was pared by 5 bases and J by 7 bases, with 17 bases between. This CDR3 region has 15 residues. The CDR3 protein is CASSAGSQGSGELFF. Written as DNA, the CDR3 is TGTGCCAGCAGCGCCGGCTCTCAAGGAAGCGGGGAGCTGTTTTTT.

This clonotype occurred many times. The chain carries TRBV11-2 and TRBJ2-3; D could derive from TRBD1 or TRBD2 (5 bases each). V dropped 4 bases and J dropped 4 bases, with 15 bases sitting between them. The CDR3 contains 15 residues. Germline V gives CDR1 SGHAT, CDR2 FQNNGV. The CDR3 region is CASSSSGGFSDTQYF. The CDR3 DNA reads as TGTGCCAGCAGCTCATCTGGGGGATTTTCAGATACGCAGTATTTT.

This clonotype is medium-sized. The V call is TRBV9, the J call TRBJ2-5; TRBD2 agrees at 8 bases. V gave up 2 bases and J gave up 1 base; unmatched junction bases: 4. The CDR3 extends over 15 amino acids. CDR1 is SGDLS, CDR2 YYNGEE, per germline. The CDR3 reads CASSVSGMGQETQYF. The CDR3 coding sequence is TGTGCCAGCAGCGTTAGCGGGATGGGCCAAGAGACCCAGTACTTC. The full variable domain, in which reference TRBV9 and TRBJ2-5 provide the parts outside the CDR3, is DSGVTQTPKHLITATGQRVTLRCSPRSGDLSVYWYQQSLDQGLQFLIQYYNGEERAKGNILERFSAQQFPDLHSELNLSSLELGDSALYFCASSVSGMGQETQYFGPGTRLLVL.

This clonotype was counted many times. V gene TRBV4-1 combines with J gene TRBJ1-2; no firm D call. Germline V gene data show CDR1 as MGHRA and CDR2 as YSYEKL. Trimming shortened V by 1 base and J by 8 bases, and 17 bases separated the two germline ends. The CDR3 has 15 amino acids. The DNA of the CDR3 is TGCGCCAGCAGCCAAGTTGACGGCGATGTTACGGGCTACACCTTC. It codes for CASSQVDGDVTGYTF.

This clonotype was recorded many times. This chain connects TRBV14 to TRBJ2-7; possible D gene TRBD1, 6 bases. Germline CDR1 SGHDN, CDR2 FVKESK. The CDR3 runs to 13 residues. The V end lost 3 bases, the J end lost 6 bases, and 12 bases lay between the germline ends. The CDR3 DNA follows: TGTGCCAGCAGCCAGTACGTACAGGGCGAGCAGTACTTC. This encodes CASSQYVQGEQYF.

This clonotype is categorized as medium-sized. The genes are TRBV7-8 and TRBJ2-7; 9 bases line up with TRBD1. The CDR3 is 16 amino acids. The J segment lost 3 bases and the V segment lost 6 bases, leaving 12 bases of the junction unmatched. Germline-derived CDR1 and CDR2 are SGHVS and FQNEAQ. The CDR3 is CASSSQSGTGNYEQYF. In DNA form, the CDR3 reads TGTGCCAGCAGTTCTCAGTCCGGGACAGGGAACTACGAGCAGTACTTC.

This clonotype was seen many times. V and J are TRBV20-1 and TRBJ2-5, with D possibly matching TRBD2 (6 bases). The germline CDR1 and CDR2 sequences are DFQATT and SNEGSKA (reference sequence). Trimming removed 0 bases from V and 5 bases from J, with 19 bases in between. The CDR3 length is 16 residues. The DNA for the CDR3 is TGCAGTGCTAGAGATTTCGGCCAGGAGGGGAGGGAGACCCAGTACTTC. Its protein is CSARDFGQEGRETQYF.

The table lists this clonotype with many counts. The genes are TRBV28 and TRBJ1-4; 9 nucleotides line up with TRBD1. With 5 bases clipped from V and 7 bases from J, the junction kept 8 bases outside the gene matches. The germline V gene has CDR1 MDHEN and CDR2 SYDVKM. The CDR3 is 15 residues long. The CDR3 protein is CASSPRTGESEKLFF. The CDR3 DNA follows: TGTGCCAGCAGTCCCCGGACAGGGGAAAGTGAAAAACTGTTTTTT.

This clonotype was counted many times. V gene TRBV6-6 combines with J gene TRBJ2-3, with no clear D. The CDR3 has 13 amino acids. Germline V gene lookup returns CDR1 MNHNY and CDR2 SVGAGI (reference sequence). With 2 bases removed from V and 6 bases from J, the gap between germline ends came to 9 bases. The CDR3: CASSYVRLDTQYF. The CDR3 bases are TGTGCCAGCAGTTACGTTAGGTTGGATACGCAGTATTTT.

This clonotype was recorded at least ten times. CDR3 region: CASSLSFVTKNTEAFF. CDR3 bases: TGTGCCAGCAGCTTATCGTTTGTGACAAAAAACACTGAAGCTTTCTTT. The V call is TRBV7-8, the J call TRBJ1-1; no reliable D call. This CDR3 is built from 16 residues. The germline gives CDR1 SGHVS, CDR2 FQNEAQ. V lost 2 bases and J 2 bases, leaving 15 bases between the germline ends.

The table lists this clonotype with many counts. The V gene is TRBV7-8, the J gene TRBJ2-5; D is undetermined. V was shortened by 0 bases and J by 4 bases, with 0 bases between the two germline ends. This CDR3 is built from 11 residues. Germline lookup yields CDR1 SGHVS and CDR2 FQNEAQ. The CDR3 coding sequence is TGTGCCAGCAGCTTAGCAGAGACCCAGTACTTC. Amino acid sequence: CASSLAETQYF.

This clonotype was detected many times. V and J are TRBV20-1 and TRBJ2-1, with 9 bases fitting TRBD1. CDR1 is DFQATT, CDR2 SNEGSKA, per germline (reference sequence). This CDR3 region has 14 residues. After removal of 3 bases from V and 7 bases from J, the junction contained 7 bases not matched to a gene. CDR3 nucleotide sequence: TGCAGTGCTAGCGAGACAGGGGGTTCGAATGAGCAGTTCTTC. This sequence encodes CSASETGGSNEQFF.

CDR3 region: CASSEDLGASYEQYF. CDR3 nucleotides: TGTGCCAGCAGTGAAGATTTGGGGGCTTCATACGAGCAGTACTTC. The chain carries TRBV6-1 and TRBJ2-7; tentative D call: TRBD1 (6 bases). This CDR3 is built from 15 residues. Germline V gene data show CDR1 as MNHNS and CDR2 as SASEGT. Trimming stripped 1 base from V and 4 bases from J, with 14 bases between.

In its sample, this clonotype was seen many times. DNA of the CDR3: TGTGCCAGCAGTTTCCCCGGGATTTCGCAGTATTTT. Amino acids: CASSFPGISQYF. The V call is TRBV12-3 or TRBV12-4, the J call TRBJ2-3, with a weak D call TRBD2 (5 bases). V lost 3 bases to trimming and J lost 10 bases, with 11 bases between them. The CDR3 loop spans 12 amino acids.

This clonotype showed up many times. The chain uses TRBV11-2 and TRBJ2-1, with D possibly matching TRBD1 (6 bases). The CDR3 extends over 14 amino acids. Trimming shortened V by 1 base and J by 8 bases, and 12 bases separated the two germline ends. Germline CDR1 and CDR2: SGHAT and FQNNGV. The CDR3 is CASSLAQGAHEQFF. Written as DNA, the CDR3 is TGTGCCAGCAGCTTAGCACAGGGAGCCCATGAGCAGTTCTTC. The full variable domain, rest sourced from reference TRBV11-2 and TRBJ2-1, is EAGVAQSPRYKIIEKRQSVAFWCNPISGHATLYWYQQILGQGPKLLIQFQNNGVVDDSQLPKDRFSAERLKGVDSTLKIQPAKLEDSAVYLCASSLAQGAHEQFFGPGTRLTVL.

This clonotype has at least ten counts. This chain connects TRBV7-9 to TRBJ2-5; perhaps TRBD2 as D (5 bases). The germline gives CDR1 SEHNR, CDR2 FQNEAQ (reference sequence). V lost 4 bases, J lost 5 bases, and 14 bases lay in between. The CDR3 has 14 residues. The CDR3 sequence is CASSSPGVGETQYF. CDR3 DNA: TGTGCCAGCAGCTCCCCCGGGGTCGGGGAGACCCAGTACTTC.